This T cell receptor beta chain was captured in a study of shared clonotypes between healthy human individuals. The table came from immunoSEQ multiplex PCR; TCRdb's copy has only in-frame clones and leaves some out. Of roughly 2,000,000 clones in the sample, 85% to 95% were seen once. In the naive CD8 group, cells lacked CD45RO and were positively selected for CCR7, so terminally differentiated effector memory CD45RA+ cells were left out. After removal of 6 bases from V and 6 bases from J, the junction contained 4 bases not matched to a gene. Germline assignment: CDR1 MNHEY and CDR2 SVGAGI. The CDR3 is 13 amino acids.

The specimen was naive CD8+ T cells sorted from blood. V gene TRBV6-5 combines with J gene TRBJ1-4, with 7 bases lining up with TRBD1. This clonotype was obtained from a young man in good health. The CDR3 loop reads CASRGDRDEKLFF. The CDR3 nucleotides read TGTGCCAGCAGGGGTGACAGGGATGAAAAACTGTTTTTT.